The 30 T cell receptor beta chains listed next were all sequenced from one sample in a study of PD-L1 blockade in urothelial cancer. The repertoire was sequenced with immunoSEQ multiplex PCR; TCRdb's copy has only in-frame clones and lacks some. Found here are about 45,000 clones, more than 70% of them singletons; the top ten hold around 4.2%. The sample in question was PBMCs, obtained around atezolizumab (anti-PD-L1) treatment. The origin of the receptors is a man older than 75 with urothelial cancer.

V is TRBV5-1 and J is TRBJ2-7, with 7 bases that match TRBD2. The germline V gene encodes CDR1 SGHRS and CDR2 YFSETQ. The trim removed 4 bases at V and 9 bases at J, leaving 7 bases unmatched. The length of the CDR3 is 12 residues. The CDR3 coding sequence is TGCGCCAGCAGCACGGGAGGTTTCGGGCAGTACTTC. It is translated as CASSTGGFGQYF.

CDR3 nucleotide sequence: TGCGCCAGCAGCCGAACCACCCTGCGGGGCGCGGGTGCTGGGGCCAACGTCCTGACTTTC. Protein sequence: CASSRTTLRGAGAGANVLTF. The chain carries TRBV5-1 and TRBJ2-6; a possible D gene is TRBD2 (6 bases). This CDR3 has 20 residues. The germline gives CDR1 SGHRS, CDR2 YFSETQ. The ends were cut back, 4 bases at V and 2 bases at J, with 25 bases in the middle.

In its sample, this clone was seen once. The chain couples TRBV5-1 to TRBJ2-3; 9 bases map to TRBD1. CDR1 and CDR2 (germline): SGHRS, YFSETQ. The CDR3 extends over 15 amino acids. After removal of 1 base from V and 4 bases from J, the junction contained 4 bases not matched to a gene. The CDR3 sequence: CASSLTGGGSDTQYF. In DNA, the CDR3 is TGCGCCAGCAGCTTGACAGGGGGCGGGTCAGATACGCAGTATTTT.

The chain carries TRBV28 and TRBJ2-7; 8 bases are shared with TRBD1. Looked up from germline, CDR1 is MDHEN and CDR2 is SYDVKM. The V gene end was trimmed by 1 base and the J gene end by 4 bases; junction bases not matched to a gene: 6. The length of the CDR3 is 15 residues. The CDR3 loop reads CASSLSRTGLYEQYF. CDR3 DNA sequence: TGTGCCAGCAGTTTATCTAGGACAGGGTTATACGAGCAGTACTTC.

The table lists this clone with a few counts. The gene calls are TRBV5-1 and TRBJ2-7; D possibly corresponds to TRBD1 (5 bases). Germline V lookup: CDR1 SGHRS, CDR2 YFSETQ. There are 14 residues in the CDR3. Trimming cost V 0 bases and J 3 bases, with 10 bases left between them. The CDR3 region is CASSLAAGFYEQYF. The DNA of the CDR3 is TGCGCCAGCAGCTTGGCTGCAGGGTTCTACGAGCAGTACTTC.

The gene calls are TRBV7-2 and TRBJ2-3; D is undetermined. Germline V gives CDR1 SGHTA, CDR2 FQGNSA. The germline V and J ends were trimmed by 3 bases and 5 bases, with 3 bases remaining between them. The CDR3 contains 11 residues. The CDR3, as DNA: TGTGCCAGCAGCTTTAAAGATACGCAGTATTTT. Translated: CASSFKDTQYF.

J is TRBJ1-4 and V is TRBV9; 7 bases are shared with TRBD1. The CDR3 runs 17 residues. Germline trimming cut 1 base from V and 0 bases from J; bases unmatched to any gene: 6. Germline CDR1 and CDR2: SGDLS and YYNGEE. The CDR3: CASSVSTGVPTNEKLFF. CDR3 coding DNA: TGTGCCAGCAGCGTATCTACAGGGGTCCCAACTAATGAAAAACTGTTTTTT.

This clone was seen only a few times. This chain connects TRBV30 to TRBJ1-2; 10 bases line up with TRBD1. This CDR3 spans 16 amino acids. V trimming: 2 bases; J trimming: 1 base; junction bases outside the gene matches: 7. The germline gives CDR1 GTSNPN, CDR2 SVGIG (reference sequence). The CDR3 protein is CAWSRAGQGINYGYTF. The CDR3 bases are TGTGCCTGGAGTCGTGCGGGACAGGGGATTAACTATGGCTACACCTTC.

The chain is built from TRBV29-1 and TRBJ1-2, with TRBD1 as a possible D gene (5 bases). The CDR3 length is 14 residues. In germline, CDR1 is SQVTM, CDR2 ANQGSEA. With 0 bases removed from V and 2 bases from J, the gap between germline ends came to 10 bases. The CDR3, as DNA: TGCAGCGTTGAAGATCGGAAGGGGAACTATGGCTACACCTTC. Protein sequence: CSVEDRKGNYGYTF.

The chain employs TRBV5-8 and TRBJ2-2; possibly TRBD2 for D (6 bases). The germline V and J ends were trimmed by 4 bases and 6 bases, with 13 bases remaining between them. The CDR3 runs to 14 residues. In germline, CDR1 is SGHTS, CDR2 YDEGEE. The CDR3 sequence: CASSPQAGAGELFF. In nucleotides, the CDR3 is TGTGCCAGCAGCCCCCAAGCGGGCGCCGGGGAGCTGTTTTTT.

V usage is TRBV18 and J usage is TRBJ1-2, with a possible D match to TRBD1 (6 bases). This CDR3 contains 13 residues. Per the germline V gene, CDR1 is KGHSH and CDR2 is LQKENI. Trimming took 4 bases from V and 2 from J, leaving 8 bases between them. CDR3 in amino acids: CASSLTGNYGYTF. CDR3 nucleotide sequence: TGTGCCAGCTCACTTACAGGGAACTATGGCTACACCTTC.

This rearrangement joins TRBV29-1 to TRBJ2-7, with 10 bases identical to TRBD1. Trimming cost V 6 bases and J 2 bases; bases outside gene matches: 10. Germline V CDR1 and CDR2: SQVTM, ANQGSEA. CDR3 length: 15 residues. This CDR3 is CSVTQTGTGAYEQYF. The CDR3 DNA sequence: TGCAGCGTGACACAGACCGGGACAGGGGCCTACGAGCAGTACTTC.

This clone was seen once. The CDR3 reads CASSHTRRSGRASNEQFF. DNA for the CDR3: TGTGCCAGCAGCCACACTAGAAGAAGCGGGAGGGCCTCAAATGAGCAGTTCTTC. The chain is built from TRBV7-9 and TRBJ2-1; TRBD2 agrees at 10 bases. The germline gives CDR1 SEHNR, CDR2 FQNEAQ (reference sequence). This CDR3 is 18 amino acids long. Trimming took 5 bases from V and 7 from J; bases not matched to a gene: 17.

This clone was seen just once. DNA of the CDR3: TGCGCCAGCAGCTTGGAAGTGGGACAGGGTCCTTTCTTT. Protein product: CASSLEVGQGPFF. The chain has TRBV5-1 and TRBJ1-1; 9 bases map to TRBD1. CDR1 and CDR2 (germline): SGHRS, YFSETQ. V lost 0 bases and J lost 12; bases outside the gene matches: 6. The CDR3 runs to 13 residues.

This clone showed up just once. This chain joins TRBV10-3 and TRBJ1-5; D is perhaps TRBD1 (6 bases). Germline V lookup: CDR1 ENHRY, CDR2 SYGVKD. This CDR3 has 15 residues. V lost 5 bases and J lost 0, with 11 bases in between. The CDR3 loop reads CAISKDSHSNQPQHF. The DNA of the CDR3 is TGTGCCATCAGTAAGGACAGTCATAGCAATCAGCCCCAGCATTTT.

The rearrangement links TRBV5-8 to TRBJ2-4; 8 bases fit TRBD2. Germline CDR1 is SGHTS and CDR2 is YDEGEE. The CDR3 has 15 residues. Trimming removed 3 bases from V and 7 bases from J; junction bases left unmatched: 9. The CDR3 region is CASSSGGGQGNIQYF. The CDR3 DNA follows: TGTGCCAGCAGCTCCGGGGGGGGGCAAGGGAACATTCAGTACTTC.

This chain connects TRBV21-1 to TRBJ2-2; the table names TRBD2, a call not compared with the DNA. TRBV21-1 is tagged as a pseudogene. The CDR3 contains 18 residues. The CDR3 loop is CASSTLAREVRWTGELFF. The CDR3 DNA reads as TGTGCCAGCAGCACCCTAGCCCGGGAGGTAAGATGGACCGGGGAGCTGTTTTTT.

The gene calls are TRBV10-1 and TRBJ2-2, with unresolved D. V shed 8 bases and J shed 2 bases, with 12 bases lying between them. The CDR3 runs 14 residues. Germline CDR1 reads WNHNN; CDR2 reads SYGVQD (reference sequence). CDR3 amino acids: CASAQRLNTGELFF. The CDR3 coding sequence is TGCGCCAGCGCGCAGCGCCTTAACACCGGGGAGCTGTTTTTT.

This chain uses TRBV7-2 with TRBJ2-7, with 8 bases aligning to TRBD1. The length of the CDR3 is 16 residues. Per germline, CDR1 SGHTA and CDR2 FQGNSA. The V and J ends lost 8 bases and 4 bases, in that order; junction bases with no gene match: 16. The CDR3: CASGNPGGRFVYEQYF. Written as DNA, the CDR3 is TGTGCCAGCGGTAATCCAGGGGGCAGGTTCGTATACGAGCAGTACTTC.

The chain is built from TRBV19 and TRBJ2-3, with TRBD1 identical over 8 bases. Trimming cost V 3 bases and J 3 bases; bases outside gene matches: 5. In germline, CDR1 is LNHDA, CDR2 SQIVND (reference sequence). The CDR3 consists of 15 residues. CDR3 protein: CASSIPGQGTDTQYF. DNA of the CDR3: TGTGCCAGTAGTATTCCCGGACAGGGAACAGATACGCAGTATTTT.

The V and J genes are TRBV19 and TRBJ2-6; TRBD2 matches 11 bases. The V gene's germline CDR1 is LNHDA and CDR2 SQIVND (reference sequence). This CDR3 is built from 18 residues. J gave up 0 bases and V 3 bases, and 4 bases lay outside the gene matches. The DNA for the CDR3 is TGTGCCAGTAGTATTCTAGCGGGAGGAAGCTCTGGGGCCAACGTCCTGACTTTC. Amino acid sequence: CASSILAGGSSGANVLTF.

This rearrangement joins TRBV5-4 to TRBJ1-2, with TRBD1 identical over 9 bases. Germline trimming cut 0 bases from V and 6 bases from J; bases unmatched to any gene: 9. Germline values: CDR1 SGHNT, CDR2 YYREEE (reference sequence). The CDR3 has 16 residues. The chain's CDR3 is CASSLALRDRENGYTF. As DNA, the CDR3 is TGTGCCAGCAGCTTGGCTCTCCGGGACAGGGAGAATGGCTACACCTTC.

This rearrangement joins TRBV2 to TRBJ2-7; 9 nucleotides agree with TRBD2. CDR3 length: 16 amino acids. After removal of 0 bases from V and 3 bases from J, the junction contained 6 bases not matched to a gene. Looked up from germline, CDR1 is SNHLY and CDR2 is FYNNEI. The CDR3: CASSEAGTSKRYEQYF. As DNA, the CDR3 is TGTGCCAGCAGTGAAGCCGGGACTAGCAAACGCTACGAGCAGTACTTC.

V gene TRBV6-1 combines with J gene TRBJ2-7; tentative D call: TRBD2 (5 bases). The CDR3 totals 12 residues. Trimming shortened V by 11 bases and J by 2 bases, and 13 bases separated the two germline ends. Germline CDR1 reads MNHNS; CDR2 reads SASEGT. The CDR3 reads CAAGVSTYEQYF. The DNA of the CDR3 is TGTGCCGCCGGGGTTTCTACCTACGAGCAGTACTTC.

The chain combines TRBV5-1 with TRBJ2-6, with 8 bases fitting TRBD1. This CDR3 region has 20 residues. After removal of 5 bases from V and 0 bases from J, the junction contained 16 bases not matched to a gene. Germline V lookup: CDR1 SGHRS, CDR2 YFSETQ. CDR3 in DNA: TGCGCCAGCAGTCTTCAGCCAGTGACAGGGGTCATCTCTGGGGCCAACGTCCTGACTTTC. This codes for CASSLQPVTGVISGANVLTF.

The chain couples TRBV7-2 to TRBJ2-3; 7 bases align to TRBD2. J gave up 4 bases and V 5 bases, and 9 bases lay outside the gene matches. From germline, CDR1 is SGHTA and CDR2 FQGNSA. This CDR3 contains 15 residues. The CDR3 DNA reads TGTGCCAGCAGCCTCGGACTAGTTTTGGCAGATACGCAGTATTTT. Residues: CASSLGLVLADTQYF.

This chain links TRBV6-6 with TRBJ1-1; D possibly corresponds to TRBD1 (6 bases). The CDR3 loop spans 14 amino acids. Looked up from germline, CDR1 is MNHNY and CDR2 is SVGAGI (reference sequence). V lost 6 bases, J lost 1 base, and 12 bases lay in between. CDR3 in DNA: TGTGCCAGCAGGCCGGACAGCACGAACACTGAAGCTTTCTTT. Translated, it gives CASRPDSTNTEAFF.

CDR3 sequence (DNA): TGTGCCAGCAGCCAAAAGGGGAATGGCTACACCTTC. Its protein is CASSQKGNGYTF. V usage is TRBV14 and J usage is TRBJ1-2; weak D call: TRBD1 (5 bases). Germline V gene lookup returns CDR1 SGHDN and CDR2 FVKESK. The CDR3 extends over 12 amino acids. V was pared by 2 bases and J by 6 bases, with 7 bases between.

The gene calls are TRBV30 and TRBJ1-4; tentative D call: TRBD1 (6 bases). With 4 bases removed from V and 6 bases from J, the gap between germline ends came to 15 bases. The CDR3 consists of 14 residues. Germline V gene data show CDR1 as GTSNPN and CDR2 as SVGIG (reference sequence). The CDR3 is CAWNRVNRYEKLFF. CDR3 nucleotide sequence: TGTGCCTGGAACAGGGTAAATCGTTATGAAAAACTGTTTTTT.

The chain joins TRBV28 to TRBJ2-3; perhaps TRBD1 as D (6 bases). The CDR3 covers 16 residues. Trimming left V 5 bases short and J 3 bases short, with 18 bases between. The germline V gene has CDR1 MDHEN and CDR2 SYDVKM. The CDR3 nucleotides are TGTGCCAGCAGTAATCAACACGGCCAGGGGACAGATACGCAGTATTTT. Protein sequence: CASSNQHGQGTDTQYF.